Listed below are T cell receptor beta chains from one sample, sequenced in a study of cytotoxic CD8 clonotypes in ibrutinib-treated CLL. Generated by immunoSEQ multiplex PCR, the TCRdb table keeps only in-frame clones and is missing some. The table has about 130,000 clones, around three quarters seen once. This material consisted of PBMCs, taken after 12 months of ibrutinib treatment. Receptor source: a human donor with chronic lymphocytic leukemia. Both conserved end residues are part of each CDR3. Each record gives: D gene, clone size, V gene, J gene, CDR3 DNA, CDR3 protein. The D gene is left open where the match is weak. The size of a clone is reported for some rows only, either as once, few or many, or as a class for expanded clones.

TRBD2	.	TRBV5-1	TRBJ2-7	TGCGCCAGCAGCGTCGGGACTAGCGGGGGGACCCCCTACGAGCAGTACTTC	CASSVGTSGGTPYEQYF
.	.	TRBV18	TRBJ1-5	TGTGCCAGCTCACCAATTTATAGCAATCAGCCCCAGCATTTT	CASSPIYSNQPQHF
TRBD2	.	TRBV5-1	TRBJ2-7	TGCGCCAGCGGCATAGCGGGAGGGCCTGAAGAGCAGTACTTC	CASGIAGGPEEQYF
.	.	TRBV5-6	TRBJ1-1	TGTGCCAGCAGCAGGACACTGAACACTGAAGCTTTCTTT	CASSRTLNTEAFF
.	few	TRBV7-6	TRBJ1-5	TGTGCCAGCAGCTTAGCGCAGGGTCAGCCCCAGCATTTT	CASSLAQGQPQHF
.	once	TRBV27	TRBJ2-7	TGTGCCAGCAGTTTAAAAGGCAGGGACTACGAGCAGTACTTC	CASSLKGRDYEQYF
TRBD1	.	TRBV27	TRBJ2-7	TGTGCCAGCAGCAGACAGGGGGGCCCCTACGAGCAGTACTTC	CASSRQGGPYEQYF
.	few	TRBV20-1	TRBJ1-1	TGCAGTGCTAGGAGCTTAGTTGAAGCTTTCTTT	CSARSLVEAFF
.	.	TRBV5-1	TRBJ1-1	TGCGCCAGCAGCTTGGACGCCAGTAGGGAAGCTTTCTTT	CASSLDASREAFF
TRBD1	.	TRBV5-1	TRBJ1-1	TGCGCCAGCAGCTGGGGACAGGGGAGCACTGAAGCTTTCTTT	CASSWGQGSTEAFF
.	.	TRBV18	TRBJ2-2	TGTGCCAGCTCCCCGACCGGAGCGAACACCGGGGAGCTGTTTTTT	CASSPTGANTGELFF
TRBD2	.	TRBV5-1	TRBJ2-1	TGCGCCAGCTCGGCTAGGCTAGCGGGAGACGGGGAGCAGTTCTTC	CASSARLAGDGEQFF
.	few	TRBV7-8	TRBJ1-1	TGTGCCAGCAGCTTGTTCCCTGCCGAAGCTTTCTTT	CASSLFPAEAFF
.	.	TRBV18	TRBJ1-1	TGTGCCAGCTCACCGGGGTCGGCGGGGACTGAAGCTTTCTTT	CASSPGSAGTEAFF
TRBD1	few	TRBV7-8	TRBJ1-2	TGTGCCAGCAGCTTAGTAGGCAAGGACAGGAGCCTTGGCTACACCTTC	CASSLVGKDRSLGYTF
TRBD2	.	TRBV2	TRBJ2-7	TGTGCCAGCAGGGGGACTAGCGGGTCCTCCTACGAGCAGTACTTC	CASRGTSGSSYEQYF
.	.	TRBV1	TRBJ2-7	TGCACCGCTTACGACAGGGGGCGCCATCTCTACGAGCAGTACTTC	CTAYDRGRHLYEQYF
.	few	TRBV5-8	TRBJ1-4	TGTGCCAGCAGCTTGGGTTTGGCGCAAGTAAATGAAAAACTGTTTTTT	CASSLGLAQVNEKLFF
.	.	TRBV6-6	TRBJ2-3	TGTGCCAGCAGTTACGAGGGACACACAGATACGCAGTATTTT	CASSYEGHTDTQYF
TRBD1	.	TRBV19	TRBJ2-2	TGTGCCAGTAGGGGGACAGGAGAAAACACCGGGGAGCTGTTTTTT	CASRGTGENTGELFF
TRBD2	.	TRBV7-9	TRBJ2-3	TGTGCTAGCAGCATTACCCTAGCGGGAGTAGGAAATACGCAGTATTTT	CASSITLAGVGNTQYF
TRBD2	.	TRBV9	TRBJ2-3	TGTGCCAGCAGCTCCACTTTGACTAGCGGGAGTATCACAGATACGCAGTATTTT	CASSSTLTSGSITDTQYF
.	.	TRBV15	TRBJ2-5	TGTGCCACCAGCTCAACAACGGCTGAGGAGACCCAGTACTTC	CATSSTTAEETQYF
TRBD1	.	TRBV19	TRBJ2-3	TGTGCCAGTAGTATCGCCCCGCACCAGGGGGCAGCAGATACGCAGTATTTT	CASSIAPHQGAADTQYF
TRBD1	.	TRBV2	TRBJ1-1	TGTGCCAGCAGACGGGACAGGAACACTGAAGCTTTCTTT	CASRRDRNTEAFF
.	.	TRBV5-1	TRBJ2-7	TGCGCCAGCAGCCTCTTCTCAGCGGCATCCTACGAGCAGTACTTC	CASSLFSAASYEQYF
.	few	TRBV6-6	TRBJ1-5	TGTGCCAGCAGTCCCACGACAGGAAATCAGCCCCAGCATTTT	CASSPTTGNQPQHF
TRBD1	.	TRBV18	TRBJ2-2	TGTGCCAGCTCAGTCACGGGGACAGGACACACCGGGGAGCTGTTTTTT	CASSVTGTGHTGELFF
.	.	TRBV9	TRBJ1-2	TGTGCCAGCAGCGTAGTAGGGGACGGCTATGGCTACACCTTC	CASSVVGDGYGYTF
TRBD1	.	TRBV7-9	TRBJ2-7	TGTGCCAGCAGCTTAGGGGTGGGACAGGGTACAATTTCCTACGAGCAGTACTTC	CASSLGVGQGTISYEQYF
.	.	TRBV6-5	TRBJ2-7	TGTGCCAGCAGTTACAACAACTACGAGCAGTACTTC	CASSYNNYEQYF
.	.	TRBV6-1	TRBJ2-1	TGTGCCAGCAGTGAATTCCGATACAATGAGCAGTTCTTC	CASSEFRYNEQFF
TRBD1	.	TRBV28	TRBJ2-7	TGTGCCAGCAGTCAACGGGACAGGGGGCTGTACGAGCAGTACTTC	CASSQRDRGLYEQYF
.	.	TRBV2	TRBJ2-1	TGTGCCAGCAGCACACTAGGGTTGGGGAATGAGCAGTTCTTC	CASSTLGLGNEQFF
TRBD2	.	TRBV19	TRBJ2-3	TGTGCCAGCAGACGGCTAGCGGACACAGATACGCAGTATTTT	CASRRLADTDTQYF
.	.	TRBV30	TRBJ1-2	TGTGCCTGGAGTGTATCAGGACCCTATGGCTACACCTTC	CAWSVSGPYGYTF
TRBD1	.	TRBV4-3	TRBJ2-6	TGCGCCAGCAGCCACGGGACAGGGGGCACTGGGGCCAACGTCCTGACTTTC	CASSHGTGGTGANVLTF
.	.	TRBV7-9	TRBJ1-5	TGTGCCAGCAGCTTAGATGGGCAGCCCCAGCATTTT	CASSLDGQPQHF
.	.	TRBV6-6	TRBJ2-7	TGTGCCAGCAGTTTCCGGGACACTGGAGAGCAGTACTTC	CASSFRDTGEQYF
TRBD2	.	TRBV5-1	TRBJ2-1	TGCGCCAGCGCCATTGGACTAGGCGGTTACAATGAGCAGTTCTTC	CASAIGLGGYNEQFF
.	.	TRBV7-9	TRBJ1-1	TGTGCCAGCAGCGAAGCAACCTGGGATACTGAAGCCTTCTTT	CASSEATWDTEAFF
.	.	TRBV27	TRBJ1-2	TGTGCCAGCAGCCGAGGGGGGGCCAGAGACTATGGCTACACCTTC	CASSRGGARDYGYTF
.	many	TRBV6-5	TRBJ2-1	TGTGCCAGCAGTTACTTAGCGTTCTCCTACAATGAGCAGTTCTTC	CASSYLAFSYNEQFF
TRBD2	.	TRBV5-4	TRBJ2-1	TGTGCCAGCAGCCCCCAAACGGGAGGCGCGGGCAATGAGCAGTTCTTC	CASSPQTGGAGNEQFF
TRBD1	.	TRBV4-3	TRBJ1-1	TGCGCCAGCAGCCAGGCTGACAGGGGCTCTGAAGCTTTCTTT	CASSQADRGSEAFF
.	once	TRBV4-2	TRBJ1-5	TGTGCCAGCAGCCAAGGGGTATTTGATAGCAATCAGCCCCAGCATTTT	CASSQGVFDSNQPQHF
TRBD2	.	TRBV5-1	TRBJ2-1	TGCGCCAGCAGCATAGGACTAGCGGGAGGGCCATCCTACAATGAGCAGTTCTTC	CASSIGLAGGPSYNEQFF
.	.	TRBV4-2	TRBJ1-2	TGTGCCAGCAGCCAAGTACTTAGACAGCGAACTAACTATGGCTACACCTTC	CASSQVLRQRTNYGYTF
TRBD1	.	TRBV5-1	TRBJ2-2	TGCGCCAGCAGCACATTGTGGACAGGGGGGAACACCGGGGAGCTGTTTTTT	CASSTLWTGGNTGELFF
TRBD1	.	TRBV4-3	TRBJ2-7	TGCGCCAGCAGCCAAGACCCCTCGGACAGGGTCGACGAGCAGTACTTC	CASSQDPSDRVDEQYF
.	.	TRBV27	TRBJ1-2	TGTGCCAGCAGTTTATCGACTTTGAGCACCCATAATGGCTACACCTTC	CASSLSTLSTHNGYTF
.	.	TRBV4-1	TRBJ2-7	TGCGCCAGCAGCCAAACATGGGGCAGCCGATACGAGCAGTACTTC	CASSQTWGSRYEQYF
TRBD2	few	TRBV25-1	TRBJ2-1	TGTGCCAGCAGTGATTCTAGCGGGACGGACAATGAGCAGTTCTTC	CASSDSSGTDNEQFF
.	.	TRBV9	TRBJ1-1	TGTGCCAGCAGCGCGTATATGGAGGGAAAGGGTGAAGCTTTCTTT	CASSAYMEGKGEAFF
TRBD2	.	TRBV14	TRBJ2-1	TGTGCCAGCAGCCAAGATAGCGAGCGGGAGAAGGGGGACAATGAGCAGTTCTTC	CASSQDSEREKGDNEQFF
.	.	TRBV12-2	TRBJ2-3	TGTGCAAGTCGCTTAGCGTCTTGGCCTCCACTACACACAGATACGCAGTATTTT	CASRLASWPPLHTDTQYF
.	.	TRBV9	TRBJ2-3	TGTGCCAGCAGCGCAGGTGGGGGCCCAGATACGCAGTATTTT	CASSAGGGPDTQYF
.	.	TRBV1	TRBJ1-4	TGCACCAGCAGCCAAGATCCATTTCGTCCAGGGTCAGGAGGAGAAAAACTGTTTTTT	CTSSQDPFRPGSGGEKLFF
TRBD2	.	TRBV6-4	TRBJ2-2	TGTGCCAGCAGTATAACGGGAGGGGGCACCGGGGAGCTGTTTTTT	CASSITGGGTGELFF